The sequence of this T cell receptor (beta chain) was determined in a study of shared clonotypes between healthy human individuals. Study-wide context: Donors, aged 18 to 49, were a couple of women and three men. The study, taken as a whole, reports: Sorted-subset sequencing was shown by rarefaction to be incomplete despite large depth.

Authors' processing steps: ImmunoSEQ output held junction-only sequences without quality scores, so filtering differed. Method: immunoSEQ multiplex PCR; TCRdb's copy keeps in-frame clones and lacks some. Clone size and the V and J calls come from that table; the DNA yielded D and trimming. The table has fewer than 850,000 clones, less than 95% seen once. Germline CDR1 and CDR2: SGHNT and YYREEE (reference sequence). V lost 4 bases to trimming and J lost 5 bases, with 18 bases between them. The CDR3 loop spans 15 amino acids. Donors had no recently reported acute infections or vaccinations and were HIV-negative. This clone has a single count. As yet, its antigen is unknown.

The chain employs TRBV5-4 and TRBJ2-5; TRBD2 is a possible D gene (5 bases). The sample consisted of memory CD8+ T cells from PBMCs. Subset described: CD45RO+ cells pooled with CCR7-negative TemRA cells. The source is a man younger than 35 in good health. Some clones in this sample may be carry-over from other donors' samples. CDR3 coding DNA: TGTGCCAGCAGCCCGGGCGAGAGCGGCGGCGAGACCCAGTACTTC. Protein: CASSPGESGGETQYF.